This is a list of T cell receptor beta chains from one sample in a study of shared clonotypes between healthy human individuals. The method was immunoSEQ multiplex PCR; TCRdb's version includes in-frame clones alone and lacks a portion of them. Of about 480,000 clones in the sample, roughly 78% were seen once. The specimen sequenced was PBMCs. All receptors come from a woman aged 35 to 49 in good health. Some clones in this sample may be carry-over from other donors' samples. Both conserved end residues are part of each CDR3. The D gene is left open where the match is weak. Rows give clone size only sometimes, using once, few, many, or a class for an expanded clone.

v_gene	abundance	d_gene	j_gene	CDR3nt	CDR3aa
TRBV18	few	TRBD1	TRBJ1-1	TGTGCCAGCTCACGGGACAGGGTGGAGAACACTGAAGCTTTCTTT	CASSRDRVENTEAFF
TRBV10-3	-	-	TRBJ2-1	TGTGCCATAAGGGTTTTGGCCCGAGATGAGCAGTTCTTC	CAIRVLARDEQFF
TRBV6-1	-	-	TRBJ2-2	TGTGCCAGCAGTGAAGATCGGGGTTATCCCGGGGAGCTGTTTTTT	CASSEDRGYPGELFF
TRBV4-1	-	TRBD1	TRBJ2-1	TGCGCCAGCAGCCATTCACCCCTCCGGACAGGGAAATCAGTCAATGAGCAGTTCTTC	CASSHSPLRTGKSVNEQFF
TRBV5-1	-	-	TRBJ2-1	TGCGCCAGCAGCTTGGCCAGGGCCTCCTACAATGAGCAGTTCTTC	CASSLARASYNEQFF
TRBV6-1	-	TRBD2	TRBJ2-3	TGTGCCAGCAAATTGGCGGGAGCCCTGTCAGATACGCAGTATTTT	CASKLAGALSDTQYF
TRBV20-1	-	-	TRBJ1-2	TGCAGTGCTGTACAGGACTATGGCTACACCTTC	CSAVQDYGYTF
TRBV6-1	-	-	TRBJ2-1	TGTGCCAGCAGTCGGGGGAGCTCCTACAATGAGCAGTTCTTC	CASSRGSSYNEQFF
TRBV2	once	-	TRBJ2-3	TGTGCCAGCAGTGACAGAACTAGCACAGATACGCAGTATTTT	CASSDRTSTDTQYF
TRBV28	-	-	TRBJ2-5	TGTGCCAGCAGCCCAATTTCCCCGGGGACCCAGTACTTC	CASSPISPGTQYF
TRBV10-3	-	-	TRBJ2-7	TGTGCCATCAGTTCATCGGGACTTCTTCCCTACGAGCAGTACTTC	CAISSSGLLPYEQYF
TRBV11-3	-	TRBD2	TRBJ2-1	TGTGCCAGCAGCCCGGGACTAGCGTACAATGAGCAGTTCTTC	CASSPGLAYNEQFF
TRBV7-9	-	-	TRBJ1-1	TGTGCCAGCAGCCGGACGAGAACTGAAGCTTTCTTT	CASSRTRTEAFF
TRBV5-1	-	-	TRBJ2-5	TGCGCCAGCACCATAGGAGGCCCCCAAGAGACCCAGTACTTC	CASTIGGPQETQYF
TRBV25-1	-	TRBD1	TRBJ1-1	TGTGCCAGCAGTGAATTTGACAGGGGGCATAAGGCTTTCTTT	CASSEFDRGHKAFF
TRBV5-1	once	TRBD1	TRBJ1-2	TGCGCCAGCAGCTTGACCGGGACAGACTATGGCTACACCTTC	CASSLTGTDYGYTF
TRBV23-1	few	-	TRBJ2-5	TGCGCCAGCAGTCAATCCTACAAGGAGGGCGCGTTAGAAGAGACCCAGTACTTC	CASSQSYKEGALEETQYF
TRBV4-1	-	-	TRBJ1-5	TGCGCCAGCAGCCAAGATTCTAGGGGGGGGCCAATCGATCAGCCCCAGCATTTT	CASSQDSRGGPIDQPQHF
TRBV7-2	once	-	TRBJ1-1	TGTGCCAGCAGCCCCTGGCGAACCTCGGGGACTGAAGCTTTCTTT	CASSPWRTSGTEAFF
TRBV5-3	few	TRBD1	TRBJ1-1	TGTGCCAGAAGCACCTCCGACAGGGTCACTGAAGCTTTCTTT	CARSTSDRVTEAFF
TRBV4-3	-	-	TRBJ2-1	TGCGCCAGCAGCCAAGAAGGTCACGTATACAATGAGCAGTTCTTC	CASSQEGHVYNEQFF
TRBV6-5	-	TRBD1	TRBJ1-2	TGTGCCAGCAGGCTGGGACAGGGGGTCTACTATGGCTACACCTTC	CASRLGQGVYYGYTF
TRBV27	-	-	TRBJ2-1	TGTGCCAGCAGTCCCGGGATCAACACCCATGAGCAGTTCTTC	CASSPGINTHEQFF
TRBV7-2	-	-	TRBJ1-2	TGTGCCAGCAGCTTAGTGGAGAGTGTGGCTGACTATGGCTACACCTTC	CASSLVESVADYGYTF
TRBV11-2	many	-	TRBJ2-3	TGTGCCAGCAGCTTATACCGGGAGATGGATACGCAGTATTTT	CASSLYREMDTQYF
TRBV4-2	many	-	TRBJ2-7	TGTGCCAGCAGCCAAGATTTAGCGGCTTCCTACGAGCAGTACTTC	CASSQDLAASYEQYF
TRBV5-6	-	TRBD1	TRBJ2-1	TGTGCCAGCAGCTTGGAGGGGGCACCCCGGCCGTTCTTC	CASSLEGAPRPFF